Listed below are T cell receptor beta chains from one sample, sequenced in a study of cytomegalovirus exposure and HLA in healthy donors. Clones were read by immunoSEQ multiplex PCR, and TCRdb kept only the in-frame ones, dropping some. The sample includes around 210,000 clones, roughly 77% of them seen just once. What was sequenced was PBMCs. These receptors were taken from a male donor in good health and CMV-seropositive. Each CDR3 is given with its conserved first and last residue. D genes are given only for firm matches. Some rows mark clone size as missing; the rest say once, few, many or name a class of expanded clone.

V	size	D	length	J	DNA	CDR3
TRBV29-1	.	.	14	TRBJ2-1	TGCAGCGTTGAAAGCGAGAGCTCCTACAATGAGCAGTTCTTC	CSVESESSYNEQFF
TRBV9	once	TRBD2	16	TRBJ2-7	TGTGCCAGCAGCGAAACCGGGACTAGCGGGTCCCGCGAGCAGTACTTC	CASSETGTSGSREQYF
TRBV6-5	.	TRBD2	15	TRBJ2-5	TGTGCCAGCACCGCCAGCGGGGCAGCAAGGGAGACCCAGTACTTC	CASTASGAARETQYF
TRBV7-9	few	.	13	TRBJ1-5	TGTGCCAGCAGCTTTGGTGCGTATCAGCCCCAGCATTTT	CASSFGAYQPQHF
TRBV30	.	TRBD2	19	TRBJ2-7	TGTGCCTGGAGCTCACTACAGGTGATACTAGCGGGAGGGTCCTACGAGCAGTACTTC	CAWSSLQVILAGGSYEQYF
TRBV7-9	.	.	15	TRBJ2-7	TGTGCCAGCGGCCCCTTTGGGGGCTCAAACTACGAGCAGTACTTC	CASGPFGGSNYEQYF
TRBV7-9	.	.	15	TRBJ1-3	TGTGCCAGCAGCTTTCTAGGGGGATCTGGAAACACCATATATTTT	CASSFLGGSGNTIYF
TRBV30	.	.	15	TRBJ1-3	TGTGCCTGGAGCCGAGGAGGGGAAACAGGAAACACCATATATTTT	CAWSRGGETGNTIYF
TRBV27	.	TRBD1	17	TRBJ1-1	TGTGCCAGCAGTTTGAGCCCAGGGGGTATGGGAGTCACTGAAGCTTTCTTT	CASSLSPGGMGVTEAFF
TRBV2	.	.	12	TRBJ1-1	TGTGCCTGGGGAGCAATGAACACTGAAGCTTTCTTT	CAWGAMNTEAFF